The 10 T cell receptor beta chains below were found in one sample sequenced in a study of cytomegalovirus exposure and HLA in healthy donors. Researchers ran the PCR with 60 Vbeta and 13 Jbeta primers. TCRdb's table, derived via immunoSEQ multiplex PCR, lists solely in-frame clones and lacks some. This table has about 170,000 clones, around four fifths appearing once. Input material: PBMCs. The receptors were gathered from a female donor in good health and CMV-seronegative.

The chain carries TRBV5-1 and TRBJ1-4; D ambiguous. The CDR3 sequence is 16 residues long. Germline V gene lookup returns CDR1 SGHRS and CDR2 YFSETQ. V was pared by 4 bases and J by 0 bases, with 13 bases between. The CDR3 reads CASSPGWAATNEKLFF. For the CDR3, the DNA is TGCGCCAGCAGCCCCGGTTGGGCTGCAACTAATGAAAAACTGTTTTTT.

This clone is a singleton in its sample. The chain has TRBV9 and TRBJ2-5; D unresolved. This CDR3 has 13 residues. The germline gives CDR1 SGDLS, CDR2 YYNGEE. The germline V and J ends were trimmed by 4 bases and 5 bases, with 12 bases remaining between them. CDR3 protein: CASSKPIGETQYF. CDR3 bases: TGTGCCAGCAGCAAACCGATTGGCGAGACCCAGTACTTC.

This chain joins TRBV5-5 and TRBJ2-5; 7 positions match TRBD2. The trim removed 3 bases at V and 1 base at J, leaving 12 bases unmatched. Germline V lookup: CDR1 SGHKS, CDR2 YYEKEE (reference sequence). This CDR3 region has 17 residues. The CDR3 reads CASSSIRGGGRQETQYF. CDR3 coding DNA: TGTGCCAGCAGCTCCATCCGGGGCGGGGGACGCCAAGAGACCCAGTACTTC.

The V gene is TRBV19, the J gene TRBJ2-5, with 8 bases matching TRBD2. This CDR3 is 16 amino acids long. The V and J ends lost 0 bases and 1 base, in that order; junction bases with no gene match: 4. CDR1 LNHDA and CDR2 SQIVND come from the germline V gene (reference sequence). The DNA for the CDR3 is TGTGCCAGTAGTATAGAAACTAGCGGAATCCAAGAGACCCAGTACTTC. Its translation is CASSIETSGIQETQYF.

The chain couples TRBV27 to TRBJ2-1; 9 bases map to TRBD1. Germline V gene lookup returns CDR1 MNHEY and CDR2 SMNVEV (reference sequence). The CDR3 sequence is 15 residues long. Germline trimming cut 6 bases from V and 3 bases from J; bases unmatched to any gene: 6. The CDR3 is CASSAGTGFYNEQFF. The CDR3 DNA reads as TGTGCCAGCAGCGCCGGGACAGGGTTCTACAATGAGCAGTTCTTC.

Details on this clone: The junction shows a germline mismatch at one end, possibly a read error. The chain joins TRBV7-9 to TRBJ2-7, with 13 bases aligning to TRBD2. Germline-derived CDR1 and CDR2 are SEHNR and FQNEAQ (reference sequence). The CDR3 has 16 amino acids. The CDR3 nucleotides read TGTGCCAGCAGCTTGGGACTAGCGGGGAGCTCCTACGGGCAGTACTTC. This sequence encodes CASSLGLAGSSYGQYF.

This chain uses TRBV4-3 with TRBJ2-5, with D perhaps TRBD2 (6 bases). Trimming took off 4 bases at V and 1 base at J, with 16 bases between the two ends. Looked up from germline, CDR1 is LGHNA and CDR2 is YSLEER. CDR3 length: 16 residues. The DNA for the CDR3 is TGCGCCAGCAGCCCTAATATGGGAGGATCCCAAGAGACCCAGTACTTC. Protein product: CASSPNMGGSQETQYF.

The genes are TRBV7-3 and TRBJ2-7; D unresolved. This CDR3 comprises 11 residues. Germline CDR1 and CDR2: SGHTA and FQGTGA. V was pared by 2 bases and J by 6 bases, with 5 bases between. The CDR3 sequence is CASSLSSEQYF. CDR3 nucleotide sequence: TGTGCCAGCAGCTTATCTAGCGAGCAGTACTTC.

This clone occurred a few times. The rearrangement joins TRBV19 to TRBJ1-1; the match to TRBD1 covers 9 bases. The CDR3 totals 14 residues. The J segment lost 5 bases and the V segment lost 6 bases, leaving 7 bases of the junction unmatched. Germline CDR1 reads LNHDA; CDR2 reads SQIVND (reference sequence). CDR3 bases: TGTGCCAGTAGAGGGGGACAGGGATGGACTGAAGCTTTCTTT. Its protein product is CASRGGQGWTEAFF.

The chain combines TRBV7-9 with TRBJ2-1; 9 positions match TRBD2. The CDR3 spans 17 residues. V shed 4 bases and J 10 bases; nucleotides not matched to a gene: 17. Germline CDR1 and CDR2: SEHNR and FQNEAQ (reference sequence). CDR3 nucleotides: TGTGCCAGCAGCTCCACGTTGGGCGGGGGGGCTCTTGGCGAGCAGTTCTTC. Translation gives CASSSTLGGGALGEQFF. Full variable domain (remainder filled in from reference TRBV7-9 and TRBJ2-1): DTGVSQNPRHKITKRGQNVTFRCDPISEHNRLYWYRQTLGQGPEFLTYFQNEAQLEKSRLLSDRFSAERPKGSFSTLEIQRTEQGDSAMYLCASSSTLGGGALGEQFFGPGTRLTVL.